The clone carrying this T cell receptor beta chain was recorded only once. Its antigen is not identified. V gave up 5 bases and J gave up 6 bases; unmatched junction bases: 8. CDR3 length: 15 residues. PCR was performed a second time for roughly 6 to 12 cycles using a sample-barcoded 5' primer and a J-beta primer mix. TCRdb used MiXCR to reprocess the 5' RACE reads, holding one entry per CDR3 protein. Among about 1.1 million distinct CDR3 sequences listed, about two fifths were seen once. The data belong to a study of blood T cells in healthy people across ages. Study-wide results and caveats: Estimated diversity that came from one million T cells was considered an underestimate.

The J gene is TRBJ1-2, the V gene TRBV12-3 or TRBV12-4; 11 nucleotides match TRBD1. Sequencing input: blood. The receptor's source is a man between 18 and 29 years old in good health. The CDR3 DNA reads TGTGCCAGCAGTCGACTAGGGACAGGGGGGAATGGCTACACCTTC. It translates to CASSRLGTGGNGYTF.